These 12 T cell receptor beta chains share one sample of origin, sequenced in a study of blood T cell repertoires in COVID-19. The repertoire was sequenced with immunoSEQ multiplex PCR; TCRdb's copy has only in-frame clones and lacks some. The sample holds around 230,000 clones, roughly 90% seen once. Sequencing input: PBMCs or T cells enriched from blood (not recorded which). These receptors were taken from a woman in her thirties with acute COVID-19.

The chain uses TRBV7-9 and TRBJ2-7; TRBD1 aligns across 12 bases. Germline CDR1 reads SEHNR; CDR2 reads FQNEAQ (reference sequence). This CDR3 is 15 amino acids long. V shed 7 bases and J 2 bases; nucleotides not matched to a gene: 6. The CDR3 sequence: CASTTGTGGPYEQYF. The CDR3 DNA reads as TGTGCCAGCACCACGGGGACAGGGGGCCCCTACGAGCAGTACTTC.

This clone has a single count. The V gene is TRBV7-8, the J gene TRBJ1-2, with D possibly being TRBD1 (6 bases). V gave up 4 bases and J gave up 8 bases, with 17 bases separating them. The CDR3 covers 14 residues. In germline, CDR1 is SGHVS, CDR2 FQNEAQ. CDR3 coding DNA: TGTGCCAGCAGCTGGACCGACAGGTCTCAGGGCTACACCTTC. As protein: CASSWTDRSQGYTF. The whole variable domain, remainder taken from reference TRBV7-8 and TRBJ1-2, is GAGVSQSPRYKVAKRGQDVALRCDPISGHVSLFWYQQALGQGPEFLTYFQNEAQLDKSGLPSDRFFAERPEGSVSTLKIQRTQQEDSAVYLCASSWTDRSQGYTFGSGTRLTVV.

V gene TRBV19 combines with J gene TRBJ1-5; weak D call: TRBD1 (5 bases). The CDR3 has 13 residues. V shed 2 bases and J shed 7 bases, with 9 bases lying between them. Germline CDR1 and CDR2: LNHDA and SQIVND (reference sequence). The CDR3 sequence: CASSIKGYQPQHF. As DNA, the CDR3 is TGTGCCAGTAGTATAAAGGGGTACCAGCCCCAGCATTTT.

Note on this clone: In the same sample, other DNA sequences code for this CDR3. This sequence joins TRBV25-1 and TRBJ2-2; TRBD2 matches at 7 bases. The germline gives CDR1 MGHDK, CDR2 SYGVNS. The CDR3 is 14 amino acids. Trimming removed 6 bases from V and 3 bases from J; junction bases left unmatched: 4. The CDR3, as DNA: TGTGCCAGCAGGCCCCGGGGGGACACCGGGGAGCTGTTTTTT. Amino acid sequence: CASRPRGDTGELFF. Full variable domain (outside the CDR3, taken from reference TRBV25-1 and TRBJ2-2): EADIYQTPRYLVIGTGKKITLECSQTMGHDKMYWYQQDPGMELHLIHYSYGVNSTEKGDLSSESTVSRIRTEHFPLTLESARPSHTSQYLCASRPRGDTGELFFGEGSRLTVL.

The chain has TRBV29-1 and TRBJ1-4, with D perhaps TRBD1 (5 bases). Trimming took off 6 bases at V and 6 bases at J, with 8 bases between the two ends. Germline V CDR1 and CDR2: SQVTM, ANQGSEA. CDR3 size: 11 residues. CDR3 amino acids: CSVGTDEKLFF. The CDR3 DNA is TGCAGCGTGGGGACTGATGAAAAACTGTTTTTT.

The rearrangement joins TRBV6-5 to TRBJ1-2; 8 bases are a match to TRBD1. The trim removed 4 bases at V and 4 bases at J, leaving 5 bases unmatched. Germline V gene sequence: CDR1 MNHEY, CDR2 SVGAGI. The CDR3 has 14 residues. CDR3 DNA sequence: TGTGCCAGCAGTTTAGACAGGGGATCCTATGGCTACACCTTC. Its translation: CASSLDRGSYGYTF.

This clone turned up a few times. This chain links TRBV10-3 with TRBJ1-2, with D unresolved. Germline V gives CDR1 ENHRY, CDR2 SYGVKD. CDR3 length: 16 amino acids. V lost 0 bases, J lost 0 bases, and 11 bases lay in between. CDR3 protein: CAISESVGAANYGYTF. The CDR3 DNA sequence: TGTGCCATCAGTGAGTCGGTAGGAGCAGCTAACTATGGCTACACCTTC.

This clone was detected once. The chain joins TRBV27 to TRBJ2-2, with 7 bases that match TRBD1. CDR3 size: 15 residues. Trimming cost V 6 bases and J 1 base; bases outside gene matches: 5. Germline V CDR1 and CDR2: MNHEY, SMNVEV (reference sequence). Here the CDR3 reads CASRARTGNTGELFF. DNA of the CDR3: TGTGCCAGCAGGGCAAGGACAGGGAACACCGGGGAGCTGTTTTTT.

In this sample, this clone turned up once. The gene calls are TRBV10-1 and TRBJ1-4, with D uncertain. The V end lost 2 bases, the J end lost 7 bases, and 8 bases lay between the germline ends. CDR3 length equals 13 residues. Per the germline V gene, CDR1 is WNHNN and CDR2 is SYGVQD (reference sequence). In DNA, the CDR3 is TGCGCCAGCAGTGAGGCGGGAAGTGAAAAACTGTTTTTT. It specifies CASSEAGSEKLFF.

The chain recombines TRBV6-2 or TRBV6-3 with TRBJ1-2; 7 nucleotides match TRBD1. Germline V CDR1 and CDR2: MNHEY, SVGEGT. This CDR3 comprises 13 residues. V trimming: 3 bases; J trimming: 10 bases; junction bases outside the gene matches: 8. CDR3 DNA sequence: TGTGCCAGCAGTTATCCGGGACAGCCTTACTACACCTTC. Translated, it gives CASSYPGQPYYTF.

The chain combines TRBV11-2 with TRBJ1-2, with 7 bases identical to TRBD1. Germline trimming cut 7 bases from V and 0 bases from J; bases unmatched to any gene: 8. The germline V gene has CDR1 SGHAT and CDR2 FQNNGV. The CDR3 runs 15 residues. The CDR3: CASTTQGVANYGYTF. DNA of the CDR3: TGTGCCAGCACCACGCAGGGGGTAGCTAACTATGGCTACACCTTC.

The V and J genes are TRBV18 and TRBJ1-1; 12 nucleotides match TRBD1. Germline V lookup: CDR1 KGHSH, CDR2 LQKENI. This CDR3 has 18 amino acids. V lost 3 bases to trimming and J lost 3 bases; unmatched junction nucleotides: 11. In DNA, the CDR3 is TGTGCCAGCTCACCCCAAACCGGGACAGGGGGCCGTGACACTGAAGCTTTCTTT. Translation gives CASSPQTGTGGRDTEAFF.